These 26 T cell receptor beta chains were sequenced from one sample in a study of cytomegalovirus exposure and HLA in healthy donors. PCR employed 60 Vbeta and 13 Jbeta primers. Method: immunoSEQ multiplex PCR; TCRdb's copy keeps in-frame clones and lacks some. The data hold about 170,000 clones, with 73% observed a single time. Sequencing used PBMCs. The source of these receptors is a woman aged 18-29 years in good health and CMV-seropositive.

J is TRBJ1-2 and V is TRBV10-3, with no clear D. Between the trimmed V and J ends, which lost 2 bases and 0 bases, there was a span of 19 bases. The CDR3 is 18 amino acids. The V gene's germline CDR1 is ENHRY and CDR2 SYGVKD. In DNA form, the CDR3 reads TGTGCCATCAGTGAGGAGGGTAGGCAGGCGCCAACTAACTATGGCTACACCTTC. This translates into CAISEEGRQAPTNYGYTF.

The CDR3 DNA sequence: TGTGCCAGCAGTCTAAACCGGGACAGGGGCACCTACGAGCAGTACTTC. As protein: CASSLNRDRGTYEQYF. V and J are TRBV28 and TRBJ2-7, with 10 bases identical to TRBD1. V was pared by 5 bases and J by 2 bases, with 9 bases of the junction left unmatched. The CDR3 length is 16 residues. The germline V gene has CDR1 MDHEN and CDR2 SYDVKM.

The chain recombines TRBV2 with TRBJ1-2, with a possible D match to TRBD1 (5 bases). Germline V gene sequence: CDR1 SNHLY, CDR2 FYNNEI. Trimming stripped 2 bases from V and 3 bases from J, with 7 bases between. CDR3 length: 13 residues. This chain's CDR3 is CASSESRDYGYTF. As DNA, the CDR3 is TGTGCCAGCAGTGAATCCAGGGACTATGGCTACACCTTC.

The V call is TRBV6-5, the J call TRBJ1-4, with 10 positions matching TRBD1. This CDR3 spans 15 amino acids. V shed 5 bases and J 8 bases; nucleotides not matched to a gene: 8. Germline V lookup: CDR1 MNHEY, CDR2 SVGAGI. The CDR3 loop is CASSGGDRGGEKLFF. DNA of the CDR3: TGTGCCAGCAGTGGGGGGGACAGGGGTGGCGAAAAACTGTTTTTT.

The gene calls are TRBV5-4 and TRBJ2-5, with 15 positions matching TRBD2. The trim removed 3 bases at V and 5 bases at J, leaving 2 bases unmatched. The V gene's germline CDR1 is SGHNT and CDR2 YYREEE (reference sequence). The CDR3 length is 15 residues. CDR3 protein: CASSYGLAGGETQYF. Written as DNA, the CDR3 is TGTGCCAGCAGCTACGGACTAGCGGGGGGGGAGACCCAGTACTTC.

The chain uses TRBV5-6 and TRBJ1-1; possibly TRBD1 for D (6 bases). Trimming removed 1 base from V and 5 bases from J, with 9 bases in between. The length of the CDR3 is 13 residues. Germline CDR1 reads SGHDT; CDR2 reads YYEEEE. CDR3 coding DNA: TGTGCCAGCAGCTTGACAGGGAGTACTGAAGCTTTCTTT. Protein product: CASSLTGSTEAFF.

There are a few counts of this clone. This chain joins TRBV7-2 and TRBJ2-3; TRBD2 is a possible D gene (5 bases). Per the germline V gene, CDR1 is SGHTA and CDR2 is FQGNSA. The CDR3 length is 13 residues. V dropped 3 bases and J dropped 5 bases, with 9 bases sitting between them. CDR3 in DNA: TGTGCCAGCAGCTTGGACGGAGGAGATACGCAGTATTTT. It translates to CASSLDGGDTQYF.

This clone was detected only a few times. The chain is built from TRBV6-1 and TRBJ1-1; D possibly corresponds to TRBD1 (6 bases). The CDR3 loop spans 16 amino acids. Trimming cost V 1 base and J 1 base, with 13 bases left between them. Germline V gene sequence: CDR1 MNHNS, CDR2 SASEGT. The CDR3 spells CASSEVTTGRNTEAFF. In nucleotides, the CDR3 is TGTGCCAGCAGTGAAGTCACGACAGGCAGGAACACTGAAGCTTTCTTT.

The chain employs TRBV2 and TRBJ2-7, with D possibly being TRBD1 (6 bases). Germline V gene lookup returns CDR1 SNHLY and CDR2 FYNNEI. The V gene lost 6 bases and the J gene lost 3 bases, with 15 bases spanning the gap. This CDR3 has 14 residues. The CDR3 region is CASRPGDKFYEQYF. CDR3 DNA: TGTGCCAGCAGGCCCGGGGACAAATTCTACGAGCAGTACTTC.

The chain has TRBV6-5 and TRBJ1-6, with a tentative D call TRBD1 (5 bases). Trimming stripped 4 bases from V and 7 bases from J, with 8 bases between. Germline V gene data show CDR1 as MNHEY and CDR2 as SVGAGI. The length of the CDR3 is 13 residues. The CDR3 nucleotides read TGTGCCAGCAGTTTGACAGAAAATTCACCCCTCCACTTT. It yields the protein CASSLTENSPLHF.

The chain has TRBV5-8 and TRBJ1-2, with TRBD1 matching 10 bases. Germline loops: CDR1 SGHTS, CDR2 YDEGEE. The CDR3 totals 13 residues. With V trimmed by 7 bases and J by 7 bases, 7 bases remained unmatched. The CDR3 protein is CASQGTGASGYTF. The CDR3 region has the DNA TGTGCCAGCCAAGGGACAGGGGCTAGTGGCTACACCTTC.

The chain has TRBV29-1 and TRBJ1-1; D unresolved. V lost 4 bases and J 8 bases, leaving 11 bases between the germline ends. From germline, CDR1 is SQVTM and CDR2 ANQGSEA. This CDR3 comprises 11 residues. The CDR3 region has the DNA TGCAGCGTTGGGCATGCGGCCGAAGCTTTCTTT. It codes for CSVGHAAEAFF.

The chain recombines TRBV19 with TRBJ1-5; TRBD1 aligns across 10 bases. The V segment lost 6 bases and the J segment 5 bases; nucleotides outside the gene matches: 1. The CDR3 spans 13 residues. Germline-derived CDR1 and CDR2 are LNHDA and SQIVND (reference sequence). CDR3 sequence (DNA): TGTGCCAGTAGAGGGACAGGGGATCAGCCCCAGCATTTT. This translates into CASRGTGDQPQHF.

V usage is TRBV4-3 and J usage is TRBJ1-1, with D unclear. V gave up 4 bases and J gave up 1 base, with 7 bases separating them. Germline CDR1 LGHNA, CDR2 YSLEER. The CDR3 is 13 residues long. The CDR3 DNA sequence: TGCGCCAGCAGCCGCGAGGGGAACACTGAAGCTTTCTTT. Its protein product is CASSREGNTEAFF.

The chain recombines TRBV12-5 with TRBJ1-1; 10 nucleotides agree with TRBD1. CDR3 size: 16 residues. Germline V gives CDR1 LGHNT, CDR2 FRNRAP. The J segment lost 4 bases and the V segment lost 1 base, leaving 6 bases of the junction unmatched. CDR3 in DNA: TGTGCTAGTGGTTTGGGGACAGGGGGTGTGGGCACTGAAGCTTTCTTT. It yields the protein CASGLGTGGVGTEAFF.

The chain combines TRBV7-2 with TRBJ1-5; TRBD1 is a possible D gene (5 bases). The germline V and J ends were trimmed by 5 bases and 1 base, with 12 bases remaining between them. In germline, CDR1 is SGHTA, CDR2 FQGNSA. The CDR3 covers 15 residues. The CDR3 DNA is TGTGCCAGCAGCCCCAGGGTCACGAGCAATCAGCCCCAGCATTTT. Residues: CASSPRVTSNQPQHF.

The chain joins TRBV5-4 to TRBJ2-1; TRBD1 matches 8 bases. The CDR3 is 15 residues long. Trimming cost V 2 bases and J 2 bases; bases outside gene matches: 3. The germline CDR1 and CDR2 sequences are SGHNT and YYREEE (reference sequence). The CDR3, as DNA: TGTGCCAGCAGCTTAACAGGGGGTACCTACAATGAGCAGTTCTTC. Residues: CASSLTGGTYNEQFF.

The count of this clone is one. The chain carries TRBV7-9 and TRBJ2-2; no clear D gene. CDR1 is SEHNR and CDR2 is FQNEAQ in the germline V gene (reference sequence). The ends were cut back, 5 bases at V and 0 bases at J, with 10 bases in the middle. The CDR3 length is 15 residues. For the CDR3, the DNA is TGTGCCAGCAGCACTACATCTCCGAACACCGGGGAGCTGTTTTTT. This encodes CASSTTSPNTGELFF. The whole variable domain, remainder taken from reference TRBV7-9 and TRBJ2-2, is DTGVSQNPRHKITKRGQNVTFRCDPISEHNRLYWYRQTLGQGPEFLTYFQNEAQLEKSRLLSDRFSAERPKGSFSTLEIQRTEQGDSAMYLCASSTTSPNTGELFFGEGSRLTVL.

This clone was seen more than once but under ten times. The CDR3 loop is CASSFQRPNSPLHF. The DNA for the CDR3 is TGTGCCAGCAGCTTTCAGAGGCCTAATTCACCCCTCCACTTT. This sequence joins TRBV5-6 and TRBJ1-6; no firm D call. The germline V gene encodes CDR1 SGHDT and CDR2 YYEEEE. CDR3 length equals 14 residues. Trimming stripped 2 bases from V and 6 bases from J, with 9 bases between.

The chain has TRBV6-6 and TRBJ1-2; 8 bases fit TRBD1. Unmatched junction bases numbered 3, after V lost 5 bases and J lost 4 bases. This CDR3 has 13 amino acids. Per the germline V gene, CDR1 is MNHNY and CDR2 is SVGAGI (reference sequence). The CDR3 DNA follows: TGTGCCAGCAGTACGGACAGGGTCTATGGCTACACCTTC. Protein: CASSTDRVYGYTF.

As DNA, the CDR3 is TGTGCCAGCAGCTTAGCACTTAGGCAGGGGGCTGCAGACGAGCAGTACTTC. Its translation: CASSLALRQGAADEQYF. The genes are TRBV7-9 and TRBJ2-5; 8 nucleotides match TRBD1. Near its end, the DNA agrees better with TRBJ2-7, so the J call may be wrong. This CDR3 contains 17 residues. Per germline, CDR1 SEHNR and CDR2 FQNEAQ (reference sequence).

V and J are TRBV4-2 and TRBJ1-2; D remains unclear. The CDR3 length is 13 residues. Per germline, CDR1 LGHNA and CDR2 YNFKEQ. V lost 2 bases and J 4 bases, leaving 8 bases between the germline ends. In DNA, the CDR3 is TGTGCCAGCAGCCAATATCAGTCCTATGGCTACACCTTC. Protein sequence: CASSQYQSYGYTF.

This chain connects TRBV6-4 to TRBJ2-1; 9 nucleotides match TRBD2. The CDR3 totals 15 residues. Trimming removed 5 bases from V and 2 bases from J; junction bases left unmatched: 4. Germline lookup yields CDR1 MRHNA and CDR2 SNTAGT. The CDR3 loop is CASSISGGTYNEQFF. The CDR3 DNA sequence: TGTGCCAGCAGTATAAGCGGGGGGACCTACAATGAGCAGTTCTTC.

About this clone itself: The junction departs from germline at one end; a sequencing error may be responsible. The chain has TRBV7-9 and TRBJ1-3; D is undetermined. CDR3 size: 16 residues. Germline-derived CDR1 and CDR2 are SEHNR and FQNEAQ (reference sequence). DNA of the CDR3: TGTTCCAGCAGCTTGATACGCGCCCACTCTGGAAACACCATATATTTT. Translating it yields CSSSLIRAHSGNTIYF. Complete variable domain (other parts from reference TRBV7-9 and TRBJ1-3): DTGVSQNPRHKITKRGQNVTFRCDPISEHNRLYWYRQTLGQGPEFLTYFQNEAQLEKSRLLSDRFSAERPKGSFSTLEIQRTEQGDSAMYLCSSSLIRAHSGNTIYFGEGSWLTVV.

V and J are TRBV7-6 and TRBJ2-2; D is possibly TRBD2 (5 bases). V lost 7 bases to trimming and J lost 7 bases, with 13 bases between them. The germline V gene encodes CDR1 SGHVS and CDR2 FNYEAQ. The CDR3 has 13 amino acids. In DNA, the CDR3 is TGTGCCAGCACCGGATCGAGGGACGGGGAGCTGTTTTTT. This translates into CASTGSRDGELFF.

The chain joins TRBV5-6 to TRBJ1-5; D is possibly TRBD1 (6 bases). V lost 4 bases, J lost 3 bases, and 14 bases lay in between. CDR3 length: 15 residues. CDR1 is SGHDT and CDR2 is YYEEEE in the germline V gene. CDR3 loop: CASSAAGEFNQPQHF. The DNA of the CDR3 is TGTGCCAGCAGCGCTGCAGGGGAGTTCAATCAGCCCCAGCATTTT.